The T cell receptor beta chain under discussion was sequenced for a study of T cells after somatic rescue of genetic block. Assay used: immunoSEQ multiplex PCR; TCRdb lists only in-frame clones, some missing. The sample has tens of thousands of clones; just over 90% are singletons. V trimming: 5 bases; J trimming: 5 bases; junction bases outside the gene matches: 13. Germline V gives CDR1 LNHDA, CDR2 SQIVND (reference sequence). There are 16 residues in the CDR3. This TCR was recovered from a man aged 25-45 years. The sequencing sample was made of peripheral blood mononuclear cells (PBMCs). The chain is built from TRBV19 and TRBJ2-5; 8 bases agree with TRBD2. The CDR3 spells CASSSRAGVLTETQYF. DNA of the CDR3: TGTGCCAGTAGTTCCCGAGCGGGAGTTTTAACGGAGACCCAGTACTTC. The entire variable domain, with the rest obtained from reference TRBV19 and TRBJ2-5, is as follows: DGGITQSPKYLFRKEGQNVTLSCEQNLNHDAMYWYRQDPGQGLRLIYYSQIVNDFQKGDIAEGYSVSREKKESFPLTVTSAQKNPTAFYLCASSSRAGVLTETQYFGPGTRLLVL.